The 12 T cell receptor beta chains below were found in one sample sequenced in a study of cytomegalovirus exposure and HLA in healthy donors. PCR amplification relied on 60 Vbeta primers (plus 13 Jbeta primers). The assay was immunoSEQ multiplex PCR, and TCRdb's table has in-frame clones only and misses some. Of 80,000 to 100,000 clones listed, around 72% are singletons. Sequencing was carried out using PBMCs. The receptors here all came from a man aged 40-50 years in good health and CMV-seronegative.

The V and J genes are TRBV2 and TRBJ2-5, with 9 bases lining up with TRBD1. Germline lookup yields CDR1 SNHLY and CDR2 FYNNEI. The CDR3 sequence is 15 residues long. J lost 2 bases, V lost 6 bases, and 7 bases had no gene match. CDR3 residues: CASSAGQGGQETQYF. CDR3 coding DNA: TGTGCCAGCAGCGCGGGACAGGGTGGTCAAGAGACCCAGTACTTC.

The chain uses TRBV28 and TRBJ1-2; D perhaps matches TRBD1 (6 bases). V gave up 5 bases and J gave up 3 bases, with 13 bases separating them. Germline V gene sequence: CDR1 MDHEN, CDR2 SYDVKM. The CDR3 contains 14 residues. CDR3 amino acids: CASSVTGTHYGYTF. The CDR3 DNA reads TGTGCCAGCAGTGTGACAGGTACACACTATGGCTACACCTTC.

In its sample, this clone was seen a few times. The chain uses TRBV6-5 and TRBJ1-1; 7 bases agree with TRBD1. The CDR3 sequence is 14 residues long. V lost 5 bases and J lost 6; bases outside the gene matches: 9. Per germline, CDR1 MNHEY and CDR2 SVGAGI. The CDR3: CASSTGEGAAEAFF. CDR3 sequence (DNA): TGTGCCAGCAGTACGGGAGAGGGGGCGGCTGAAGCTTTCTTT.

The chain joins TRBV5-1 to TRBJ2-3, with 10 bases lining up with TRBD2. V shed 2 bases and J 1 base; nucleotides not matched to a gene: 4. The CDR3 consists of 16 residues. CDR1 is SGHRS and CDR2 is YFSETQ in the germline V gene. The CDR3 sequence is CASSFGLAGGTDTQYF. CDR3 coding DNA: TGCGCCAGCAGCTTCGGGCTAGCGGGGGGCACAGATACGCAGTATTTT.

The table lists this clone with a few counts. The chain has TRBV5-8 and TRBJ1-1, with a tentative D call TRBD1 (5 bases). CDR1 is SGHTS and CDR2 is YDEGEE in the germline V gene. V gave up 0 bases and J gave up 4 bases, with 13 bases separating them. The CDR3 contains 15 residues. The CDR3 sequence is CASSLDRGGITEAFF. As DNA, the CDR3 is TGTGCCAGCAGCTTGGATAGGGGCGGCATCACTGAAGCTTTCTTT. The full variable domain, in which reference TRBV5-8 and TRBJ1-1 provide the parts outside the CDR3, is EAGVTQSPTHLIKTRGQQATLRCSPISGHTSVYWYQQALGLGLQFLLWYDEGEERNRGNFPPRFSGRQFPNYSSELNVNALELEDSALYLCASSLDRGGITEAFFGQGTRLTVV.

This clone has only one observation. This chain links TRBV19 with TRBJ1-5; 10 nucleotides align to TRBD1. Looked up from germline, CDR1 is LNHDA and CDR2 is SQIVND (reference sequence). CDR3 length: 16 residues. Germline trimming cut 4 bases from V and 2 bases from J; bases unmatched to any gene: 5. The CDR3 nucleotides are TGTGCCAGTAGTAGACTGACAGGGGGCGGCAATCAGCCCCAGCATTTT. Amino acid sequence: CASSRLTGGGNQPQHF.

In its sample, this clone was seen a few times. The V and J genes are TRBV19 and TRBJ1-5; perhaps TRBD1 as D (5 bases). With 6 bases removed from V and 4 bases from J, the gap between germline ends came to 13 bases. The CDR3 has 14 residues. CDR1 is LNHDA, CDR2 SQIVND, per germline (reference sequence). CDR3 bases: TGTGCCAGTAGGGTCACCGGGGGGAATCAGCCCCAGCATTTT. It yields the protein CASRVTGGNQPQHF.

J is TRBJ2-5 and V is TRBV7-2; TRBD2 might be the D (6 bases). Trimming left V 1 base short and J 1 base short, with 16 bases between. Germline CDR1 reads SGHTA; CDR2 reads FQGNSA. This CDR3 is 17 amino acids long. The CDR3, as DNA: TGTGCCAGCAGCTTAGTGAGGGGCGGGACCTTCCAAGAGACCCAGTACTTC. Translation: CASSLVRGGTFQETQYF.

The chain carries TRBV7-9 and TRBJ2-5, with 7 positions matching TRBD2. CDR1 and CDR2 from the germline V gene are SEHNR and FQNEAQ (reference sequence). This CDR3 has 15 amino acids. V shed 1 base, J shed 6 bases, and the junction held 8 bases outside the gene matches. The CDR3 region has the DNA TGTGCCAGCAGCTTAGGAGTTGCTAGCGGTAAGACCCAGTACTTC. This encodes CASSLGVASGKTQYF.

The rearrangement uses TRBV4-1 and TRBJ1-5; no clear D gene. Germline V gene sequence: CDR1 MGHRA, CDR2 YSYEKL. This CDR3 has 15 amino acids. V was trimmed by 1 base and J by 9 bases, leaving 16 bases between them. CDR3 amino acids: CASSQGTGSHRPQHF. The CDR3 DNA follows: TGCGCCAGCAGCCAAGGTACGGGGTCCCATCGGCCCCAGCATTTT.

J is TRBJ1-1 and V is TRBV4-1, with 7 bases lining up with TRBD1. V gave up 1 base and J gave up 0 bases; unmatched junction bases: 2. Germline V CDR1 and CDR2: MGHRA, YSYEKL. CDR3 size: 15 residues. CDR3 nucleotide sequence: TGCGCCAGCAGCCAAGTGGGACAGCTGAACACTGAAGCTTTCTTT. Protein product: CASSQVGQLNTEAFF.

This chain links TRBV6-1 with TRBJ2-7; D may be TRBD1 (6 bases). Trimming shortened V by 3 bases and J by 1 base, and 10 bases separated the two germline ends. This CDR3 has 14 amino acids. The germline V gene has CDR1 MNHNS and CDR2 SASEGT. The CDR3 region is CASSEVQGSYEQYF. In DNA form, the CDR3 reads TGTGCCAGCAGTGAGGTACAGGGTTCCTACGAGCAGTACTTC.